This TCR beta chain derives from a study of shared clonotypes between healthy human individuals. Study-wide background: Used for every donor were three CD4 naive, three CD4 memory, two CD8 naive and one CD8 memory plate.

Overall study results and limits: Sampling covered nothing but blood. Tissue TCR repertoires likely differ from those found in blood. Some naive CD4 clonotypes, 4% to 6%, turned up in common across several donors.

Naive CD8 cells lacked CD45RO and underwent positive selection for CCR7, leaving out terminally differentiated effector memory CD45RA+ cells. All donors qualified as healthy HIV-negative adults and had experienced no recent acute infections or vaccinations. Clones were sequenced by immunoSEQ multiplex PCR, and TCRdb holds only the in-frame ones, with some missing. The sample includes more than 2 million clones, approximately 94% of them seen just once. V shed 7 bases and J shed 6 bases, with 15 bases lying between them. The germline gives CDR1 MDHEN, CDR2 SYDVKM. This CDR3 comprises 13 residues. With regard to this clone: Its target is not known.

The material sequenced was naive CD8+ T cells sorted from blood. This chain uses TRBV28 with TRBJ1-1; D is undetermined. The sequence was obtained from a young man in good health. Here the CDR3 reads CASNAANKAEAFF. The CDR3 DNA is TGTGCCAGCAACGCGGCAAACAAGGCTGAAGCTTTCTTT.